This T cell receptor beta chain was sequenced in a study of cytomegalovirus exposure and HLA in healthy donors. Germline V lookup: CDR1 SGHKS, CDR2 YYEKEE (reference sequence). The CDR3 sequence is 13 residues long. Trimming removed 3 bases at V and 10 bases at J, with 16 bases between. The PCR was carried out with 60 Vbeta primers and 13 Jbeta primers. Authors' analysis steps: Counted up in a later analysis, unique TCR beta chains came to some 82 million, with roughly 11 million shared. The assay was immunoSEQ multiplex PCR, and TCRdb's table has in-frame clones only and misses some. Clone size and V and J calls were adopted from that table, with D and trimming inferred from the DNA. Seen here are just over 200,000 clones, roughly 80% observed once, and the top ten hold about 1.7%.

This TCR came from a man aged 50 to 59 in good health and CMV-seronegative. The chain carries TRBV5-5 and TRBJ2-5; perhaps TRBD1 as D (5 bases). The sequenced material came from PBMCs. Here the CDR3 reads CASSSGKGFNQYF. The CDR3 DNA reads TGTGCCAGCAGCTCTGGGAAGGGGTTCAACCAGTACTTC.